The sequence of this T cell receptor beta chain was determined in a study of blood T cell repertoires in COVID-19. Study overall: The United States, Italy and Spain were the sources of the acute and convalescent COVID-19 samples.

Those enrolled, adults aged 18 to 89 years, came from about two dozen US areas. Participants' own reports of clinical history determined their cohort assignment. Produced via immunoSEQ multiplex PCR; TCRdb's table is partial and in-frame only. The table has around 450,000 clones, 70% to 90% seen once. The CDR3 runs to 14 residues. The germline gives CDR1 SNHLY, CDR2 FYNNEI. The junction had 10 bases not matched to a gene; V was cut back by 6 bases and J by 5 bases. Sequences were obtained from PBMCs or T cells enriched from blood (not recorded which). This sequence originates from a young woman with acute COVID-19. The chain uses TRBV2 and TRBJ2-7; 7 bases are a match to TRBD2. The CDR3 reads CASREGLPTNEQYF. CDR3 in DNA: TGTGCCAGCAGAGAGGGACTACCAACCAACGAGCAGTACTTC.